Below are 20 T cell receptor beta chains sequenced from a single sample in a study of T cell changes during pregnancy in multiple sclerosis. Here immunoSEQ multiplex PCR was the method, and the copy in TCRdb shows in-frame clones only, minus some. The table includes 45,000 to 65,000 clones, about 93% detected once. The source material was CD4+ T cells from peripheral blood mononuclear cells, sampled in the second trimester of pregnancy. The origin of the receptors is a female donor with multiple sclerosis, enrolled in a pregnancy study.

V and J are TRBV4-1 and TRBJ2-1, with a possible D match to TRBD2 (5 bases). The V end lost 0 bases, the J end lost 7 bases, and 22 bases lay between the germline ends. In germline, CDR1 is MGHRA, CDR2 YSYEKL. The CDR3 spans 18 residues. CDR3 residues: CASSQDEGVLPYRNEQFF. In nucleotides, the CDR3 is TGCGCCAGCAGCCAAGACGAGGGAGTGCTTCCCTATCGAAATGAGCAGTTCTTC.

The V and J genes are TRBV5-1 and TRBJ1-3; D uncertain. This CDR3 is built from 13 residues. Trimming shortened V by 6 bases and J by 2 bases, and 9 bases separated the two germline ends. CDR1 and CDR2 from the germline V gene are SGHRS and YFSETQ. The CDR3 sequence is CASTRGTGNTIYF. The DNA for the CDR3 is TGCGCCAGCACCCGGGGAACTGGAAACACCATATATTTT.

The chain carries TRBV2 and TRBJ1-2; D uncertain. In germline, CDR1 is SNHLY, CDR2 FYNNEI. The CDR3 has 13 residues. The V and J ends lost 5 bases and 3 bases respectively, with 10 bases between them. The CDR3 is CASSIQDDYGYTF. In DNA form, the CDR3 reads TGTGCCAGCAGTATTCAGGATGACTATGGCTACACCTTC. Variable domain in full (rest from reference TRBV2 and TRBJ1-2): EPEVTQTPSHQVTQMGQEVILRCVPISNHLYFYWYRQILGQKVEFLVSFYNNEISEKSEIFDDQFSVERPDGSNFTLKIRSTKLEDSAMYFCASSIQDDYGYTFGSGTRLTVV.

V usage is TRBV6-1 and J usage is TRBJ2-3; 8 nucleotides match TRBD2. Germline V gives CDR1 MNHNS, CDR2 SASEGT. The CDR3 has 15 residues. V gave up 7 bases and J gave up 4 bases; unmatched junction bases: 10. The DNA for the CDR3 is TGTGCCAGCACTCGCGCCGGGGGGGTCCCAGATACGCAGTATTTT. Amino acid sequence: CASTRAGGVPDTQYF.

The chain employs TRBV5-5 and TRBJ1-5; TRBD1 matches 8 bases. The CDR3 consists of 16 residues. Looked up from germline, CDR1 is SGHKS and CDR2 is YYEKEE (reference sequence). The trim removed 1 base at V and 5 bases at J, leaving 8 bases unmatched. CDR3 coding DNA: TGTGCCAGCAGCTTGTCTTTGGGACAGGAGTATCAGCCCCAGCATTTT. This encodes CASSLSLGQEYQPQHF.

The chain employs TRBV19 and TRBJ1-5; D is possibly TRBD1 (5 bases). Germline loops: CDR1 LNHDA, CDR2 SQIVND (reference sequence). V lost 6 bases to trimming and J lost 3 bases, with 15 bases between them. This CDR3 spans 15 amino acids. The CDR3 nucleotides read TGTGCCAGTAGCGGAGCAGACAGTCACAATCAGCCCCAGCATTTT. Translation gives CASSGADSHNQPQHF.

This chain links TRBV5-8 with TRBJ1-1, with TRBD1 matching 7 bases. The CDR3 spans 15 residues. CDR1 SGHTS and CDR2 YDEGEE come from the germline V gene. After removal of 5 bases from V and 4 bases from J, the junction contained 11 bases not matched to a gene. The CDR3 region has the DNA TGTGCCAGCAGAACAGGACAGGCCTGGCCCACTGAAGCTTTCTTT. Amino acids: CASRTGQAWPTEAFF.

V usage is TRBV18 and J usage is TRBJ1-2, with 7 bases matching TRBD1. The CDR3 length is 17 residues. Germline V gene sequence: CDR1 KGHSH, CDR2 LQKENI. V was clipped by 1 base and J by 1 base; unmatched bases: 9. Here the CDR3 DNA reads TGTGCCAGCTCACCACTAGGCTCGGACAGGCTTAACTATGGCTACACCTTC. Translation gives CASSPLGSDRLNYGYTF.

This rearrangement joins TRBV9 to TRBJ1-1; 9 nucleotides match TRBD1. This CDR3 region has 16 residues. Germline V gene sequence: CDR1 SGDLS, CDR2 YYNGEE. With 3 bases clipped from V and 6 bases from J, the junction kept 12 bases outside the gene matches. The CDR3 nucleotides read TGTGCCAGCAGCGCAATGGGACAGGGAGTTAGGCCTGAAGCTTTCTTT. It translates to CASSAMGQGVRPEAFF.

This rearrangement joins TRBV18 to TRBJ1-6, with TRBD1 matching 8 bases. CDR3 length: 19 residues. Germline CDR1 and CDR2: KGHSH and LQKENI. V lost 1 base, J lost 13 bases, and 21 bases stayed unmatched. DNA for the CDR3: TGTGCCAGCTCACCACTTTCAGGGGGCGTGGGAGAGGTGGAGTCCCCCCTCCACTTT. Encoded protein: CASSPLSGGVGEVESPLHF.

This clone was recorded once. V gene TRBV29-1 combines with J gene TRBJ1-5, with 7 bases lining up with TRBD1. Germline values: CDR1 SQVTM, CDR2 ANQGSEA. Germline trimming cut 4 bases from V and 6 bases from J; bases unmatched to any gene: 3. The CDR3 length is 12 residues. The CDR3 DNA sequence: TGCAGCGTTGGACAGGGAAGTCAGCCCCAGCATTTT. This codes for CSVGQGSQPQHF.

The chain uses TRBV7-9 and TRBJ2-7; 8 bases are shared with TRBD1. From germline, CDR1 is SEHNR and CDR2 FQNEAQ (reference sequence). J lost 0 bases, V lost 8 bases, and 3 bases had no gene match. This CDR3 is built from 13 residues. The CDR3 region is CASRTGSSYEQYF. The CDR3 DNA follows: TGTGCCAGCCGGACAGGGAGCTCCTACGAGCAGTACTTC.

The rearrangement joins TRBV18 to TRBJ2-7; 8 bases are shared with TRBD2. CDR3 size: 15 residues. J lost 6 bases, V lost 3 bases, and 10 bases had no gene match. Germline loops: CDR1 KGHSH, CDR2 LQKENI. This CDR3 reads CASSPGLAGKGEQYF. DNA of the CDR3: TGTGCCAGCTCACCGGGGTTAGCGGGGAAGGGCGAGCAGTACTTC. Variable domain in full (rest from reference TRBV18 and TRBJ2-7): NAGVMQNPRHLVRRRGQEARLRCSPMKGHSHVYWYRQLPEEGLKFMVYLQKENIIDESGMPKERFSAEFPKEGPSILRIQQVVRGDSAAYFCASSPGLAGKGEQYFGPGTRLTVT.

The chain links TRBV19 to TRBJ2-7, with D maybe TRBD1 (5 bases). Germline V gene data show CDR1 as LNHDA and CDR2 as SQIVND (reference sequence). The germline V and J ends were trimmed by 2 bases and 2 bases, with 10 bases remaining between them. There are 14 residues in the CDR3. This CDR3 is CASSITDTTYEQYF. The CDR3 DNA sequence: TGTGCCAGTAGTATAACGGACACCACCTACGAGCAGTACTTC. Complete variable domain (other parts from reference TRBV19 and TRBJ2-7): DGGITQSPKYLFRKEGQNVTLSCEQNLNHDAMYWYRQDPGQGLRLIYYSQIVNDFQKGDIAEGYSVSREKKESFPLTVTSAQKNPTAFYLCASSITDTTYEQYFGPGTRLTVT.

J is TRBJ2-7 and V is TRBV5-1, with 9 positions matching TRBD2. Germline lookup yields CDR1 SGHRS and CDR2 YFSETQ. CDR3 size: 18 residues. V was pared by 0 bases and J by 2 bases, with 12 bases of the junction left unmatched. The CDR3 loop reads CASSLETSGPSVAYEQYF. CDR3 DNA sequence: TGCGCCAGCAGCTTGGAAACTAGCGGGCCCTCGGTGGCCTACGAGCAGTACTTC.

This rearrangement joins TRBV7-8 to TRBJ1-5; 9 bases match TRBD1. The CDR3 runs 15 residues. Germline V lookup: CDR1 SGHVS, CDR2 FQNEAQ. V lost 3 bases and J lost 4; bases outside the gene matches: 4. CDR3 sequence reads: CASSLGQGDNQPQHF. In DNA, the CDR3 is TGTGCCAGCAGCTTGGGACAGGGAGATAATCAGCCCCAGCATTTT. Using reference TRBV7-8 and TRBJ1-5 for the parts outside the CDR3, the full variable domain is GAGVSQSPRYKVAKRGQDVALRCDPISGHVSLFWYQQALGQGPEFLTYFQNEAQLDKSGLPSDRFFAERPEGSVSTLKIQRTQQEDSAVYLCASSLGQGDNQPQHFGDGTRLSIL.

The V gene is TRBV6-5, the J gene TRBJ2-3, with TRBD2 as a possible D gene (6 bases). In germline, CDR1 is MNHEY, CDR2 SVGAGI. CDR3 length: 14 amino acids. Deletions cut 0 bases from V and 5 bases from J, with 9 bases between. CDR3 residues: CASSYSPGVDTQYF. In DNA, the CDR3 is TGTGCCAGCAGTTACTCTCCGGGGGTAGATACGCAGTATTTT.

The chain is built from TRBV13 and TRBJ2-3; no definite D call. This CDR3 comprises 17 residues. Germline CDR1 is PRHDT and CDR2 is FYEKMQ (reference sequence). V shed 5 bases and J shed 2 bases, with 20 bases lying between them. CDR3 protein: CASSRGNWRLSTDTQYF. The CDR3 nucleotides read TGTGCCAGCAGCCGTGGAAACTGGCGGTTATCCACAGATACGCAGTATTTT.

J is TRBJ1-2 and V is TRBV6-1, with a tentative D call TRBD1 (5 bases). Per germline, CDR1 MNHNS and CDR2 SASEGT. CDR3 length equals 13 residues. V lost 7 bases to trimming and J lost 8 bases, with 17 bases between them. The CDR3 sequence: CASMGEGRNGYTF. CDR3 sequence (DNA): TGTGCCAGCATGGGGGAAGGGAGGAACGGCTACACCTTC.

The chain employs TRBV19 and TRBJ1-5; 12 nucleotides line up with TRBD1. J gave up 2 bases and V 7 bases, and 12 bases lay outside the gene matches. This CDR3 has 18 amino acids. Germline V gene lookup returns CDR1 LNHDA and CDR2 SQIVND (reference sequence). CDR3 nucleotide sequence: TGTGCCAGTACTGGGACAGGGGGCGAGATGAGGCGCAATCAGCCCCAGCATTTT. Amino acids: CASTGTGGEMRRNQPQHF.